Below, 4 T cell receptor beta chains from the same sample are listed, as sequenced in a study of T-cell memory formation after mild COVID-19. TCRdb independently ran MiXCR on the 5' RACE reads; one entry per CDR3 protein. The sample comprises about 340,000 distinct CDR3 sequences, about an eighth of which are singletons, and approximately 20% rests with the top ten. Sequenced sample: PBMCs or a T cell subset sorted from them (not recorded which). These receptors all come from a man aged 18 to 35 who had mild COVID-19 (a few samples of this study predate the infection). Cell type and time point are not known.

The DNA of the CDR3 is TGCAGCACCCCGGGGCCGGGACAGGGAATCAACTACGAGCAGTACGTC. Its translation: CSTPGPGQGINYEQYV. This rearrangement joins TRBV29-1 to TRBJ2-7, with TRBD1 matching 9 bases. The CDR3 contains 16 residues. CDR1 SQVTM and CDR2 ANQGSEA come from the germline V gene. The V and J ends lost 8 bases and 3 bases, in that order; junction bases with no gene match: 17.

This clonotype has a count of ten or more. V gene TRBV10-3 combines with J gene TRBJ2-7; TRBD1 might be the D (5 bases). This CDR3 contains 16 residues. Per germline, CDR1 ENHRY and CDR2 SYGVKD. The V gene lost 3 bases and the J gene lost 0 bases, with 15 bases spanning the gap. The CDR3 spells CAISDSDRKGSYEQYF. DNA of the CDR3: TGTGCCATCAGTGATTCCGACAGAAAGGGCTCCTACGAGCAGTACTTC.

The V gene is TRBV20-1, the J gene TRBJ2-4, with a tentative D call TRBD1 (5 bases). The CDR3 sequence is 12 residues long. V was cut by 8 bases and J by 6 bases, with 14 bases left in between. The germline V gene has CDR1 DFQATT and CDR2 SNEGSKA (reference sequence). The CDR3 reads CSHAETGNIQYF. The CDR3, as DNA: TGCAGTCACGCCGAAACAGGAAACATTCAGTACTTC.

This clonotype was counted a few times. This chain connects TRBV28 to TRBJ2-5; 7 bases align to TRBD2. Looked up from germline, CDR1 is MDHEN and CDR2 is SYDVKM. After removal of 2 bases from V and 3 bases from J, the junction contained 6 bases not matched to a gene. The CDR3 covers 15 residues. CDR3 DNA: TGTGCCAGCAGTTTAGGATACGCGGGGGAAGAGACCCAGTACTTC. Its protein is CASSLGYAGEETQYF.